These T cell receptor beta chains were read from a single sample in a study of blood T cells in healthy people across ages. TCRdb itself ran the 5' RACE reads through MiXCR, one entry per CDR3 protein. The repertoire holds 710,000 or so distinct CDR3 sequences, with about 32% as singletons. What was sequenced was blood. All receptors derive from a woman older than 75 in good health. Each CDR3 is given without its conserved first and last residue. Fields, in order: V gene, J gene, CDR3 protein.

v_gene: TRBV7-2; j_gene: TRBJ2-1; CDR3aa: ASSLGRGGQEQF
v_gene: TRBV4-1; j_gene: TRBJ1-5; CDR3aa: ASSQVSNRYSNQPQH
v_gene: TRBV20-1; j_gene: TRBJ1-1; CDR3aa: SAGPVANAEAF
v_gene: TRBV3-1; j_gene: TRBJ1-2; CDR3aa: ASSQDRGGGYGYT
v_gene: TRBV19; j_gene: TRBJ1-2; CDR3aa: ASSLQGYPNYGYT
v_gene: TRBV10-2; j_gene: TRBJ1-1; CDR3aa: ASSAPNLNTEAF
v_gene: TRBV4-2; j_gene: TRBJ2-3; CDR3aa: ASSQVPGLAGESTDTQY
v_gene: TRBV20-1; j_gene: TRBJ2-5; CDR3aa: SARGKNNEQY
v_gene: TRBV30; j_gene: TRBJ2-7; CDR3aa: AWSPTSTGPYEQY
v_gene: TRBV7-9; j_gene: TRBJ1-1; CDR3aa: ASSLDRVQGAF
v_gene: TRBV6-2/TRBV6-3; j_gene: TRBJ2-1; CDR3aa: ASSLTGQGYNEQF
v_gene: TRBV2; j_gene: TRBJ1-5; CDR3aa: ASRSGTDPDQPQH
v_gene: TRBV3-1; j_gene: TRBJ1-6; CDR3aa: ASSQLAGQGLGNSPLH
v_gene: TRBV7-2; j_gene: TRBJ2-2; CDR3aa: ASSFRGTAATSVELF
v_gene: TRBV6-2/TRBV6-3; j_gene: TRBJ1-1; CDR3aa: ASSYKGAQTEAF
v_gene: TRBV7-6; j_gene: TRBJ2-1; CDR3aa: ASSLGGLGYNEQF
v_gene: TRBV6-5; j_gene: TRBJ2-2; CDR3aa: ASRRGAGNTGELF
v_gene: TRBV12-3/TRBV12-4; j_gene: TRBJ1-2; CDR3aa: ASSFWPREGYT
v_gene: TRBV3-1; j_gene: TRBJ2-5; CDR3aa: ASSQATGSQETQY
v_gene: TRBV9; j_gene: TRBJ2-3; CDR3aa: ASSSHPGGTDTQY
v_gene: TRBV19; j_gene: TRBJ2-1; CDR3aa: ASRAIKRTDNEQF
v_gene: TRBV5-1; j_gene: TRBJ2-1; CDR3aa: ASTSGLSSYNEQF
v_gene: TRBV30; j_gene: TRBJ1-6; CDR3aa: AWSRGQGANSPLH
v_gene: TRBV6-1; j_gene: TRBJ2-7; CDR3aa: ASSEGLGLAYVEQY
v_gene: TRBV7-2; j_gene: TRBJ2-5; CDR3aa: ASRIPGEETQY
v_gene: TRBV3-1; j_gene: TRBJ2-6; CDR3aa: ASSPRTGDSGANVLT
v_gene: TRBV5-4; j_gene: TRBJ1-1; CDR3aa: ASSLAAQGETEAF
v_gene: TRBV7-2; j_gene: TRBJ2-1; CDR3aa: ASSLVATSYNEQF
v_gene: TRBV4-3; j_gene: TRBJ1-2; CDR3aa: ASSQASGNIYGYT
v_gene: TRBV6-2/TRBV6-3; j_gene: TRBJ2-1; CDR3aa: ASSYSGTYTKLKNEQF
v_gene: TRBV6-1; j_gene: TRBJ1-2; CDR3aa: ASSEALYRAYGYT
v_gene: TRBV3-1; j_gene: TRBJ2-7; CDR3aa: ASSQGPKEQY
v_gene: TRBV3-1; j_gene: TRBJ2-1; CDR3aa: ASSQDWGGGSFTHEQF
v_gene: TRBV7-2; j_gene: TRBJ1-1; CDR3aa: ASSLNPSGGAGEAF
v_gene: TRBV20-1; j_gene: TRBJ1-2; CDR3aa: SATNNPYGGGYT
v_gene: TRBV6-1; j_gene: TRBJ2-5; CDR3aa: ASSLPRVGTQY
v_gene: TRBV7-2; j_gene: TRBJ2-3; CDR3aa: ASSRRDRTTDTQY
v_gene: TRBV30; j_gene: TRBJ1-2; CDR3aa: AWSREGDGYT
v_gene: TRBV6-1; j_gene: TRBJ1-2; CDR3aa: ASSVWGQGELSGYT
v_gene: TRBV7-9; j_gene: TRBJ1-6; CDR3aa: ASSVRDLNGYNSPLH
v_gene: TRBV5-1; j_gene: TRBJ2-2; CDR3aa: ASSLLRTNTGELF
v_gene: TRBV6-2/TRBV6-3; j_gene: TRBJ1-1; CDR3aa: ASIQSGRTEAF
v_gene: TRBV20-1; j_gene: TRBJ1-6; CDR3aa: SARDRTDSPLH
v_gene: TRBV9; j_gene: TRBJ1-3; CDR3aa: ASSAAKMGQTKGSGNTIY
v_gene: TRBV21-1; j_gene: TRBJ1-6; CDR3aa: ASSEQEYNSPLH
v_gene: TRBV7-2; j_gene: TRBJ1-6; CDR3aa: ASSLGRYNSPLH
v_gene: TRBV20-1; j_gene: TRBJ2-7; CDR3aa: SVSGPAYEQY
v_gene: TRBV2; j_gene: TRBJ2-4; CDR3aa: ASREGPNWGIQY
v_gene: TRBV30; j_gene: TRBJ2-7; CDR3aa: AWSVRLDAYEQY
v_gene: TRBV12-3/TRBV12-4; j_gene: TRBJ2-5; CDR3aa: ASSRLGTQY